The rows below give T cell receptor beta chains drawn from one sample of a study of blood T cell repertoires in COVID-19. Repertoires were generated with immunoSEQ multiplex PCR, while TCRdb's copy carries only in-frame clones and drops some. The table includes about 170,000 clones, around three quarters detected once. Sample: peripheral blood. Source of these receptors: a man aged 55-75 years with acute or convalescent COVID-19. CDR3s include the opening cysteine and the closing phenylalanine or tryptophan. A D gene is named only where the DNA matches it firmly. The size entry is marked missing in some rows and otherwise reads once, few, many or a size class.

CDR3aa: CASSPAGRGETQYF
CDR3nt: TGCGCCAGCAGCCCCGCAGGGAGGGGAGAGACCCAGTACTTC
j_gene: TRBJ2-5
v_gene: TRBV5-1
abundance: NA
d_gene: TRBD2

CDR3aa: CASSVYDLDTGELFF
CDR3nt: TGTGCCAGCAGCGTTTACGACCTAGACACCGGGGAGCTGTTTTTT
j_gene: TRBJ2-2
v_gene: TRBV9
abundance: once
d_gene: NA

CDR3aa: CASTSDRAEQYF
CDR3nt: TGTGCCAGCACCTCTGACAGGGCCGAGCAGTACTTC
j_gene: TRBJ2-7
v_gene: TRBV7-9
abundance: NA
d_gene: TRBD1

CDR3aa: CASSTFGTTQYF
CDR3nt: TGTGCCAGCAGCACCTTTGGGACAACGCAGTATTTT
j_gene: TRBJ2-3
v_gene: TRBV7-3
abundance: NA
d_gene: NA

CDR3aa: CASRYRTAGNTIYF
CDR3nt: TGTGCCAGCCGCTACAGGACAGCTGGAAACACCATATATTTT
j_gene: TRBJ1-3
v_gene: TRBV3-1/TRBV3-2
abundance: NA
d_gene: NA

CDR3aa: CASSIAGLGRSLPDTQYF
CDR3nt: TGTGCCAGTAGTATAGCTGGTTTAGGGAGAAGCTTACCTGATACGCAGTATTTT
j_gene: TRBJ2-3
v_gene: TRBV19
abundance: once
d_gene: NA

CDR3aa: CASSEETVGSYPF
CDR3nt: TGTGCCAGCAGTGAAGAGACAGTAGGTTCCTATCCCTTC
j_gene: TRBJ1-2
v_gene: TRBV2
abundance: NA
d_gene: NA

CDR3aa: CASSPLAGGRETQYF
CDR3nt: TGTGCCAGCAGTCCTTTAGCGGGGGGGCGAGAGACCCAGTACTTC
j_gene: TRBJ2-5
v_gene: TRBV25-1
abundance: NA
d_gene: TRBD2

CDR3aa: CASSYAIGAAEAFF
CDR3nt: TGTGCCAGCAGTTACGCCATTGGGGCGGCTGAAGCTTTCTTT
j_gene: TRBJ1-1
v_gene: TRBV6-5
abundance: NA
d_gene: NA

CDR3aa: CSADSGTGENEQYF
CDR3nt: TGCAGCGCCGACTCCGGGACAGGGGAAAACGAGCAGTACTTC
j_gene: TRBJ2-7
v_gene: TRBV29-1
abundance: once
d_gene: TRBD1

CDR3aa: CASKAYGDTQYF
CDR3nt: TGTGCCAGCAAAGCCTACGGAGATACGCAGTATTTT
j_gene: TRBJ2-3
v_gene: TRBV6-5
abundance: NA
d_gene: NA

CDR3aa: CAWARRPPSEAFF
CDR3nt: TGTGCCTGGGCCAGGAGGCCCCCGTCTGAAGCTTTCTTT
j_gene: TRBJ1-1
v_gene: TRBV30
abundance: NA
d_gene: NA

CDR3aa: CASSALAGTYEQYF
CDR3nt: TGTGCCAGCAGTGCACTAGCGGGGACCTACGAGCAGTACTTC
j_gene: TRBJ2-7
v_gene: TRBV25-1
abundance: NA
d_gene: TRBD2

CDR3aa: CASSLATRETQYF
CDR3nt: TGTGCCAGCAGCTTAGCCACGCGGGAGACCCAGTACTTC
j_gene: TRBJ2-5
v_gene: TRBV7-2
abundance: few
d_gene: NA

CDR3aa: CASSHSRGGLQGGTEAFF
CDR3nt: TGCGCCAGCAGCCATTCAAGAGGGGGGTTACAGGGAGGGACTGAAGCTTTCTTT
j_gene: TRBJ1-1
v_gene: TRBV4-1
abundance: once
d_gene: NA

CDR3aa: CASSIATGGATNEKLFF
CDR3nt: TGCGCCAGCAGCATCGCGACAGGGGGTGCAACTAATGAAAAACTGTTTTTT
j_gene: TRBJ1-4
v_gene: TRBV5-1
abundance: NA
d_gene: TRBD1

CDR3aa: CASSFALYTEAFF
CDR3nt: TGTGCCAGCAGTTTCGCGCTTTACACTGAAGCTTTCTTT
j_gene: TRBJ1-1
v_gene: TRBV12-3/TRBV12-4
abundance: NA
d_gene: NA

CDR3aa: CASRYRANTEAFF
CDR3nt: TGTGCCAGCAGGTACCGCGCGAACACTGAAGCTTTCTTT
j_gene: TRBJ1-1
v_gene: TRBV6-2/TRBV6-3
abundance: NA
d_gene: NA

CDR3aa: CASRVQGRTGELFF
CDR3nt: TGTGCCAGCAGGGTACAGGGCCGCACCGGGGAGCTGTTTTTT
j_gene: TRBJ2-2
v_gene: TRBV27
abundance: NA
d_gene: NA

CDR3aa: CASSLTYTEAFF
CDR3nt: TGTGCCAGCAGCCTCACATACACTGAAGCTTTCTTT
j_gene: TRBJ1-1
v_gene: TRBV7-2
abundance: few
d_gene: NA

CDR3aa: CASSLGGTNTGELFF
CDR3nt: TGCGCCAGCAGCCTTGGGGGGACGAACACCGGGGAGCTGTTTTTT
j_gene: TRBJ2-2
v_gene: TRBV4-3
abundance: once
d_gene: NA

CDR3aa: CASLLEGLRDGYTF
CDR3nt: TGTGCCAGTTTGTTAGAGGGTTTGAGGGATGGCTACACCTTC
j_gene: TRBJ1-2
v_gene: TRBV28
abundance: NA
d_gene: NA

CDR3aa: CASSYSQGSNQPQHF
CDR3nt: TGTGCCAGCAGCTACTCTCAGGGTAGCAATCAGCCCCAGCATTTT
j_gene: TRBJ1-5
v_gene: TRBV5-5
abundance: few
d_gene: NA

CDR3aa: CASSQDREVTTNEKLFF
CDR3nt: TGCGCCAGCAGCCAAGATAGGGAGGTTACAACTAATGAAAAACTGTTTTTT
j_gene: TRBJ1-4
v_gene: TRBV4-3
abundance: many
d_gene: NA

CDR3aa: CASSLDTGALSGANVLTF
CDR3nt: TGTGCCAGCAGCTTAGATACAGGGGCCCTCTCTGGGGCCAACGTCCTGACTTTC
j_gene: TRBJ2-6
v_gene: TRBV11-3
abundance: NA
d_gene: TRBD1

CDR3aa: CVSSVGLAGAWDTQYF
CDR3nt: TGTGTCAGCAGTGTAGGGCTAGCGGGGGCATGGGATACGCAGTATTTT
j_gene: TRBJ2-3
v_gene: TRBV9
abundance: NA
d_gene: TRBD2

CDR3aa: CARPHPVGQPRGSQYF
CDR3nt: TGTGCAAGGCCGCATCCCGTGGGACAACCGCGGGGGTCCCAGTACTTC
j_gene: TRBJ2-5
v_gene: TRBV12-2
abundance: NA
d_gene: NA

CDR3aa: CASSAGGTSRGLHF
CDR3nt: TGTGCCAGTAGTGCGGGCGGGACGTCAAGGGGCCTCCACTTT
j_gene: TRBJ1-6
v_gene: TRBV19
abundance: NA
d_gene: NA

CDR3aa: CASSLGRGGGNNEQFF
CDR3nt: TGCGCCAGCAGCTTGGGAAGGGGGGGAGGCAACAATGAGCAGTTCTTC
j_gene: TRBJ2-1
v_gene: TRBV5-1
abundance: NA
d_gene: NA

CDR3aa: CASSYGGSGGYNEQFF
CDR3nt: TGTGCCAGCAGTTACGGAGGTAGCGGGGGATACAATGAGCAGTTCTTC
j_gene: TRBJ2-1
v_gene: TRBV6-5
abundance: once
d_gene: TRBD2

CDR3aa: CASSVLSAGNPGELFF
CDR3nt: TGTGCCAGCAGCGTTTTGAGCGCGGGGAACCCCGGGGAGCTGTTTTTT
j_gene: TRBJ2-2
v_gene: TRBV9
abundance: NA
d_gene: NA

CDR3aa: CASSPGGRSYEQYF
CDR3nt: TGTGCCAGCAGCCCAGGGGGTAGGTCCTACGAGCAGTACTTC
j_gene: TRBJ2-7
v_gene: TRBV13
abundance: many
d_gene: TRBD1

CDR3aa: CASSYSGGREDTEAFF
CDR3nt: TGTGCCAGCAGTTACTCGGGGGGGCGCGAGGACACTGAAGCTTTCTTT
j_gene: TRBJ1-1
v_gene: TRBV6-2/TRBV6-3
abundance: NA
d_gene: NA

CDR3aa: CASSSGTGGSYHPSGANVLTF
CDR3nt: TGTGCCAGCAGCTCCGGGACAGGGGGCTCCTACCACCCGTCTGGGGCCAACGTCCTGACTTTC
j_gene: TRBJ2-6
v_gene: TRBV6-6
abundance: NA
d_gene: TRBD1

CDR3aa: CAISDLTGNYGYTF
CDR3nt: TGTGCCATCAGTGACTTAACAGGGAACTATGGCTACACCTTC
j_gene: TRBJ1-2
v_gene: TRBV10-3
abundance: NA
d_gene: NA

CDR3aa: CASSAGTGFHGYTF
CDR3nt: TGTGCCAGCAGCGCCGGGACAGGGTTTCATGGCTACACCTTC
j_gene: TRBJ1-2
v_gene: TRBV2
abundance: many
d_gene: TRBD1

CDR3aa: CASNGGVYNEQFF
CDR3nt: TGTGCCAGTAATGGAGGGGTCTACAATGAGCAGTTCTTC
j_gene: TRBJ2-1
v_gene: TRBV19
abundance: NA
d_gene: NA

CDR3aa: CASSTGHNQPQHF
CDR3nt: TGTGCCAGCAGTACAGGGCACAATCAGCCCCAGCATTTT
j_gene: TRBJ1-5
v_gene: TRBV2
abundance: NA
d_gene: NA

CDR3aa: CASSLDPGEYRPPLHF
CDR3nt: TGCGCCAGCAGCTTGGATCCGGGAGAATATAGACCACCCCTCCACTTT
j_gene: TRBJ1-6
v_gene: TRBV5-1
abundance: NA
d_gene: NA

CDR3aa: CASSEGETVQETQYF
CDR3nt: TGTGCCAGCAGCGAGGGGGAGACAGTCCAAGAGACCCAGTACTTC
j_gene: TRBJ2-5
v_gene: TRBV9
abundance: NA
d_gene: NA

CDR3aa: CASTEWGLSGNTIYF
CDR3nt: TGTGCCAGCACTGAATGGGGCCTCTCTGGAAACACCATATATTTT
j_gene: TRBJ1-3
v_gene: TRBV2
abundance: once
d_gene: NA

CDR3aa: CASRVQGADYGYTF
CDR3nt: TGTGCCAGCAGGGTACAGGGGGCTGACTATGGCTACACCTTC
j_gene: TRBJ1-2
v_gene: TRBV2
abundance: NA
d_gene: TRBD1

CDR3aa: CASSPPGDAYGYTF
CDR3nt: TGTGCCAGCTCACCACCGGGAGACGCCTATGGCTACACCTTC
j_gene: TRBJ1-2
v_gene: TRBV18
abundance: NA
d_gene: NA

CDR3aa: CASSIGRASSGNTIYF
CDR3nt: TGTGCCAGTAGTATAGGCAGGGCCTCCTCTGGAAACACCATATATTTT
j_gene: TRBJ1-3
v_gene: TRBV19
abundance: NA
d_gene: NA

CDR3aa: CASRVQGYSNQPQHF
CDR3nt: TGTGCCAGCAGGGTCCAGGGTTATAGCAATCAGCCCCAGCATTTT
j_gene: TRBJ1-5
v_gene: TRBV25-1
abundance: NA
d_gene: NA

CDR3aa: CASSGRRDRGYEQYF
CDR3nt: TGTGCCAGTAGTGGACGCCGGGACAGGGGCTACGAGCAGTACTTC
j_gene: TRBJ2-7
v_gene: TRBV19
abundance: NA
d_gene: TRBD1

CDR3aa: CASSPGTGSNEQYF
CDR3nt: TGTGCCAGCAGTCCCGGGACAGGGAGCAACGAGCAGTACTTC
j_gene: TRBJ2-7
v_gene: TRBV6-5
abundance: NA
d_gene: TRBD1

CDR3aa: CASRGGTVNTEAFF
CDR3nt: TGTGCCAGCAGGGGTGGGACAGTGAACACTGAAGCTTTCTTT
j_gene: TRBJ1-1
v_gene: TRBV28
abundance: NA
d_gene: TRBD1

CDR3aa: CASSNPPGQYLHF
CDR3nt: TGTGCCAGCAGTAATCCTCCGGGACAGTATCTCCACTTT
j_gene: TRBJ1-6
v_gene: TRBV6-5
abundance: NA
d_gene: TRBD1

CDR3aa: CAWSAGWNSPLHF
CDR3nt: TGTGCCTGGAGTGCGGGTTGGAATTCACCCCTCCACTTT
j_gene: TRBJ1-6
v_gene: TRBV30
abundance: NA
d_gene: NA

CDR3aa: CASSGTTGGVSDTQYF
CDR3nt: TGTGCCAGCAGCGGGACGACAGGGGGCGTTTCAGATACGCAGTATTTT
j_gene: TRBJ2-3
v_gene: TRBV9
abundance: few
d_gene: TRBD1

CDR3aa: CASSYSGRGGDSPLHF
CDR3nt: TGTGCCAGCAGTTACTCGGGGAGGGGCGGCGATTCACCCCTCCACTTT
j_gene: TRBJ1-6
v_gene: TRBV6-5
abundance: NA
d_gene: NA

CDR3aa: CASRRTTGTGGAGQYF
CDR3nt: TGTGCCAGCAGGCGAACGACCGGGACAGGGGGCGCAGGGCAGTACTTC
j_gene: TRBJ2-7
v_gene: TRBV27
abundance: NA
d_gene: TRBD1

CDR3aa: CASSQRGRELDGYTF
CDR3nt: TGCGCCAGCAGCCAACGGGGAAGGGAATTGGATGGCTACACCTTC
j_gene: TRBJ1-2
v_gene: TRBV4-3
abundance: once
d_gene: NA

CDR3aa: CASTKLTDRAVNQPQHF
CDR3nt: TGTGCCAGCACCAAATTAACGGACAGGGCGGTTAACCAGCCCCAGCATTTT
j_gene: TRBJ1-5
v_gene: TRBV14
abundance: NA
d_gene: TRBD1